Listed below are T cell receptor beta chains from one sample, sequenced in a study of blood T cell repertoires in COVID-19. Assay: immunoSEQ multiplex PCR; the TCRdb copy retains only in-frame clones and omits some. The data contain hundreds of thousands of clones, around nine tenths of them singletons. Material for sequencing was PBMCs or T cells enriched from blood (not recorded which). The receptors derive from a young woman with acute COVID-19. The CDR3 runs from the conserved cysteine through the conserved F or W. D genes are given only for firm matches. Where a row states a size, it is once, few, many or the class of an expanded clone; other rows omit it.

clone size | D gene | J gene | V gene | CDR3 protein | CDR3 DNA
. | . | TRBJ2-7 | TRBV7-8 | CASSLEVRTYEQYF | TGTGCCAGCAGCTTAGAAGTGAGAACCTACGAGCAGTACTTC
. | . | TRBJ1-1 | TRBV7-8 | CASSPQGASTEAFF | TGTGCCAGCAGCCCACAGGGCGCGAGCACTGAAGCTTTCTTT
. | . | TRBJ1-1 | TRBV10-3 | CAISVGQLNTEAFF | TGTGCCATCAGTGTAGGACAGCTGAACACTGAAGCTTTCTTT
once | TRBD1 | TRBJ2-7 | TRBV10-3 | CAISESDRHEQYF | TGTGCCATCAGTGAGTCGGACAGGCACGAGCAGTACTTC
. | TRBD2 | TRBJ2-5 | TRBV7-9 | CASSSGGGMVTQYF | TGTGCCAGCAGCTCGGGCGGGGGGATGGTGACCCAGTACTTC
. | TRBD1 | TRBJ1-2 | TRBV9 | CASSTGTGDYGYTF | TGTGCCAGCAGCACCGGGACAGGGGACTATGGCTACACCTTC
. | TRBD2 | TRBJ2-7 | TRBV11-2 | CASTPGLGGMDEQYF | TGTGCCAGCACCCCGGGGTTGGGAGGGATGGACGAGCAGTACTTC
. | . | TRBJ1-1 | TRBV5-6 | CASSFGGGPMNTEAFF | TGTGCCAGCAGCTTTGGCGGGGGACCCATGAACACTGAAGCTTTCTTT
. | . | TRBJ1-1 | TRBV6-5 | CASSYSIGGGDTEAFF | TGTGCCAGCAGTTACTCCATAGGAGGTGGGGACACTGAAGCTTTCTTT
. | . | TRBJ2-3 | TRBV19 | CASTSQGNTQYF | TGTGCCAGTACCTCCCAGGGGAATACGCAGTATTTT
. | TRBD1 | TRBJ2-7 | TRBV19 | CASTIGQGASYEQYF | TGTGCCAGTACCATCGGACAGGGGGCTTCCTACGAGCAGTACTTC
. | . | TRBJ2-7 | TRBV19 | CASSIGAGVGEQYF | TGTGCCAGTAGTATAGGGGCAGGGGTGGGCGAGCAGTACTTC
. | TRBD2 | TRBJ2-1 | TRBV11-2 | CASSRLAGGRGNEQFF | TGTGCCAGCAGCCGACTAGCGGGGGGGCGCGGCAATGAGCAGTTCTTC
. | TRBD1 | TRBJ2-7 | TRBV7-3 | CASSPQGALEQYF | TGTGCCAGCAGCCCCCAGGGGGCCCTCGAGCAGTACTTC
. | . | TRBJ1-1 | TRBV30 | CARGGFQNTEAFF | TGTGCCCGAGGGGGTTTTCAGAACACTGAAGCTTTCTTT
. | . | TRBJ2-2 | TRBV6-6 | CASSHIGRGRADTGELFF | TGTGCCAGCAGTCACATCGGGCGTGGCAGGGCGGACACCGGGGAGCTGTTTTTT
. | . | TRBJ1-1 | TRBV4-1 | CASGGGNTEAFF | TGCGCCAGTGGCGGGGGGAACACTGAAGCTTTCTTT
. | . | TRBJ1-2 | TRBV7-9 | CASSSNGYTF | TGTGCCAGCAGCTCCAATGGCTACACCTTC
. | . | TRBJ2-1 | TRBV5-4 | CASSLPRGNEQFF | TGTGCCAGCAGCTTGCCCAGAGGGAATGAGCAGTTCTTC
few | TRBD1 | TRBJ2-7 | TRBV27 | CASSNRGSAYEQYF | TGTGCCAGCAGCAACAGGGGCTCGGCCTACGAGCAGTACTTC
. | . | TRBJ1-2 | TRBV12-3/TRBV12-4 | CASSPGGYGYTF | TGTGCCAGCAGCCCGGGGGGCTATGGCTACACCTTC
. | . | TRBJ1-6 | TRBV6-5 | CASQETDLGSPLHF | TGTGCCAGCCAGGAGACAGACCTAGGTTCACCCCTCCACTTT
. | TRBD1 | TRBJ2-7 | TRBV4-1 | CASSHPARDREREQYF | TGCGCCAGCAGCCACCCCGCCCGGGACAGGGAACGTGAGCAGTACTTC
. | TRBD1 | TRBJ1-4 | TRBV25-1 | CASSVSQGAETNEKLFF | TGTGCCAGCAGTGTATCACAGGGGGCTGAAACTAATGAAAAACTGTTTTTT
. | TRBD2 | TRBJ2-3 | TRBV9 | CASSVDLSSGEGTQYF | TGTGCCAGCAGCGTAGACTTGTCTAGCGGGGAGGGGACGCAGTATTTT
. | . | TRBJ2-5 | TRBV23-1 | CASLQLPGETQYF | TGCGCCAGCCTCCAATTACCCGGGGAGACCCAGTACTTC
. | . | TRBJ1-4 | TRBV2 | CASSDGATNEKLFF | TGTGCCAGCAGTGACGGAGCAACTAATGAAAAACTGTTTTTT
once | . | TRBJ1-6 | TRBV5-4 | CASSPGEGLDNSPLHF | TGTGCCAGCTCCCCGGGGGAGGGGTTGGATAATTCACCCCTCCACTTT
. | TRBD1 | TRBJ1-5 | TRBV19 | CASSGTGAQPQHF | TGTGCCAGTAGTGGGACAGGGGCTCAGCCCCAGCATTTT
. | TRBD1 | TRBJ1-1 | TRBV29-1 | CSVPSPPGQGATEAFF | TGCAGCGTCCCGTCACCCCCGGGACAGGGGGCAACTGAAGCTTTCTTT
. | TRBD1 | TRBJ1-5 | TRBV7-9 | CASSLAGPRQGSSQHF | TGTGCCAGCAGCTTAGCGGGTCCCAGACAGGGTTCGTCCCAGCATTTT
. | . | TRBJ2-7 | TRBV9 | CASSTQGGYEQYF | TGTGCCAGCAGCACCCAGGGGGGCTACGAGCAGTACTTC
. | TRBD1 | TRBJ1-2 | TRBV30 | CAWSSTGGAGYTF | TGTGCCTGGAGTTCGACAGGGGGGGCTGGCTACACCTTC
. | TRBD1 | TRBJ2-7 | TRBV27 | CASSLVQGASYEQYF | TGTGCCAGCAGTTTAGTTCAGGGGGCGAGCTACGAGCAGTACTTC
once | TRBD1 | TRBJ1-4 | TRBV6-1 | CASSEAPGQGDEKLFF | TGTGCCAGCAGTGAAGCACCGGGACAGGGGGACGAAAAACTGTTTTTT